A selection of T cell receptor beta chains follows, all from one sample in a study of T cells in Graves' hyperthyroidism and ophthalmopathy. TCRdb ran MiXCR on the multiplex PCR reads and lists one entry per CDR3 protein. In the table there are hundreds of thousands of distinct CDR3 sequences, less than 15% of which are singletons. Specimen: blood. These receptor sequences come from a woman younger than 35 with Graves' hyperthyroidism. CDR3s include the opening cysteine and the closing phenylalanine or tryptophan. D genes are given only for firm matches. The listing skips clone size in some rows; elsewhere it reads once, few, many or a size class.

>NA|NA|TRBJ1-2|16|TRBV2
CASSELRVRGNYGYTF
TGTGCCAGCAGTGAATTACGGGTGAGGGGTAACTATGGCTACACCTTC
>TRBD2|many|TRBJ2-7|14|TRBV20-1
CSAGISGRANEQYF
TGCAGTGCCGGAATTAGCGGGAGGGCCAACGAGCAGTACTTC
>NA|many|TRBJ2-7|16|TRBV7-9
CASSFSAAINPHEQYF
TGTGCCAGCAGCTTCTCGGCGGCTATCAATCCCCACGAGCAGTACTTC
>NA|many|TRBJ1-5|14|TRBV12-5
CASGLGTANQPQHF
TGTGCTAGTGGTTTGGGGACGGCCAATCAGCCCCAGCATTTT
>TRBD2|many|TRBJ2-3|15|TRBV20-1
CSARESGGPADTQYF
TGCAGTGCTAGAGAGTCGGGAGGGCCGGCAGATACGCAGTATTTT
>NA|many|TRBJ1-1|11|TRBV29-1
CSVNTNTEAFF
TGCAGCGTGAACACGAACACTGAAGCTTTCTTT
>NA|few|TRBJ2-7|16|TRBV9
CASSVGVDLGTYEQYF
TGTGCCAGCAGCGTAGGGGTCGATCTAGGAACCTACGAGCAGTACTTC
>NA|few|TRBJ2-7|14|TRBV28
CASSLLSGLDEQYF
TGTGCCAGCAGTTTATTGTCAGGGCTGGACGAGCAGTACTTC
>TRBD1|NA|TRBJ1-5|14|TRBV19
CASKPTGSNQPQHF
TGTGCCAGCAAACCGACAGGGAGCAATCAGCCCCAGCATTTT
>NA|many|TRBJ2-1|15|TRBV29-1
CSVEDPRVSYNEQFF
TGCAGCGTTGAAGATCCTCGGGTATCCTACAATGAGCAGTTCTTC
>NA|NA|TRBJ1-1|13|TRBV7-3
CASRARRGTEAFF
TGTGCCAGTCGGGCTAGGAGGGGCACTGAAGCTTTCTTT
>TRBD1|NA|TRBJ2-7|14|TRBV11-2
CASSRTGWDSEQYF
TGTGCCAGCAGCAGGACAGGGTGGGACTCCGAGCAGTACTTC
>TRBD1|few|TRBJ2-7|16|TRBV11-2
CASSLGGGDRAYEQYF
TGTGCCAGCAGCTTAGGAGGTGGGGACAGAGCCTACGAGCAGTACTTC
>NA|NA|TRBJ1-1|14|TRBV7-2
CASTGGGTSRKAFF
TGTGCCAGCACCGGGGGGGGGACATCACGGAAAGCTTTCTTT
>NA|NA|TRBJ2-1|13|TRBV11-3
CASRPPGYNEQFF
TGTGCCAGCAGACCCCCCGGATACAATGAGCAGTTCTTC
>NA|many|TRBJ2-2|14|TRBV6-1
CASGQTRSPGELFF
TGTGCCAGCGGCCAGACTAGATCCCCCGGGGAGCTGTTTTTT
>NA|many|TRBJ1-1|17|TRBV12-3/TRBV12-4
CASSLLMSPGKNTEAFF
TGTGCCAGCAGTTTACTAATGTCCCCGGGGAAGAACACTGAAGCTTTCTTT
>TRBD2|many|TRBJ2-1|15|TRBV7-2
CASSLAGGPSNEQFF
TGTGCCAGCAGCCTAGCGGGAGGGCCATCAAATGAGCAGTTCTTC
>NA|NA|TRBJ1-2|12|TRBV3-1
CASSFKNYGYTF
TGTGCCAGCAGCTTTAAGAACTATGGCTACACCTTC
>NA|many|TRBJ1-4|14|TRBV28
CASSGGLPNEKLFF
TGTGCCAGCAGTGGGGGCCTGCCTAATGAAAAACTGTTTTTT
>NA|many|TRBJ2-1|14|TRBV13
CASSPRGVYNEQFF
TGTGCCAGCAGCCCCCGCGGGGTCTACAATGAGCAGTTCTTC
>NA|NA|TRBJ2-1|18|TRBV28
CASSDPEGEDSTYNEQFF
TGTGCCAGCAGTGACCCGGAGGGGGAGGACAGCACTTACAATGAGCAGTTCTTC
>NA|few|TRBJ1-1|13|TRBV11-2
CASTDPGGTEAFF
TGTGCCAGCACCGACCCGGGGGGCACTGAAGCTTTCTTT
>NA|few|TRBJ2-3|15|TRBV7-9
CASSWGRTYTDTQYF
TGTGCCAGCAGCTGGGGACGGACCTACACAGATACGCAGTATTTT
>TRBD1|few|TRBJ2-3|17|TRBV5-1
CASSFYRDRGVTDTQYF
TGCGCCAGCAGCTTCTACCGGGACAGGGGAGTCACAGATACGCAGTATTTT
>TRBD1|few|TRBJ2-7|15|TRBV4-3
CASSQYEGQGYEQYF
TGCGCCAGCAGCCAATACGAAGGACAGGGCTACGAGCAGTACTTC
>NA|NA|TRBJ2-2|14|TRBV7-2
CASSLHVGTGELFF
TGTGCCAGCAGCCTCCATGTAGGCACCGGGGAGCTGTTTTTT
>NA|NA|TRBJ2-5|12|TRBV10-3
CAISEAGETQYF
TGTGCCATCAGTGAGGCTGGCGAGACCCAGTACTTC
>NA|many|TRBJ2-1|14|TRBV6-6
CASSYSRTNNEQFF
TGTGCCAGCAGTTACTCGAGGACAAACAATGAGCAGTTCTTC
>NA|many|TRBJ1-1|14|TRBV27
CASSLFGVGTEAFF
TGTGCCAGCAGTTTATTTGGGGTGGGCACTGAAGCTTTCTTT
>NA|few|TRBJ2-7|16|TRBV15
CATSRDRGAVREEQYF
TGTGCCACCAGCAGAGATAGGGGGGCAGTCCGGGAAGAGCAGTACTTC
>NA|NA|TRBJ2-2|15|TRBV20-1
CSARHVWGKIGELFF
TGCAGTGCTAGACATGTCTGGGGGAAGATCGGGGAGCTGTTTTTT
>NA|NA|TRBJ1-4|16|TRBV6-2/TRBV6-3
CASSYSSRATNEKLFF
TGTGCCAGCAGTTACTCGAGCAGGGCTACTAATGAAAAACTGTTTTTT
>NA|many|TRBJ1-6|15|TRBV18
CASSPVGRGNSPLHF
TGTGCCAGCTCACCGGTGGGACGGGGCAATTCACCCCTCCACTTT
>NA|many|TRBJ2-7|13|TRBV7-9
CASSFPDGYEQYF
TGTGCCAGCAGCTTCCCGGACGGCTACGAGCAGTACTTC
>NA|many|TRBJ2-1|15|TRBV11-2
CASSHRQGGLDEQFF
TGTGCCAGCAGCCATCGACAGGGAGGGTTGGATGAGCAGTTCTTC
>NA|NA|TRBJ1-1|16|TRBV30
CAWSPRGGAFYTEAFF
TGTGCCTGGAGTCCGAGGGGGGGGGCTTTTTACACTGAAGCTTTCTTT
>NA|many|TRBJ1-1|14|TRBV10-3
CAISEGRRHTEAFF
TGTGCCATCAGTGAGGGTCGAAGGCACACTGAAGCTTTCTTT
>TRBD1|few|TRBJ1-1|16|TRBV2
CASYRIGTGTNTEASF
TGTGCCAGCTACCGGATCGGGACAGGGACGAACACTGAAGCTTCCTTT
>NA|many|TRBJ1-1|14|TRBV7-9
CASRPGAVDTEAFF
TGTGCCAGCAGACCTGGAGCAGTCGACACTGAAGCTTTCTTT
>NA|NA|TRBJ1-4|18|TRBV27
CASSVRRNPYATNEKLFF
TGTGCCAGCAGTGTTCGACGCAACCCCTATGCAACTAATGAAAAACTGTTTTTT
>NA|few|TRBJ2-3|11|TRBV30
CAWLDEDTQYF
TGTGCCTGGTTGGACGAAGATACGCAGTATTTT
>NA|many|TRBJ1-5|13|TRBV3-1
CASSRSGNQPQHF
TGTGCCAGCAGCCGAAGCGGTAATCAGCCCCAGCATTTT
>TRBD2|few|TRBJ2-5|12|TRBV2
CAKTSGKGTQYF
TGTGCCAAGACTAGCGGGAAGGGGACCCAGTACTTC
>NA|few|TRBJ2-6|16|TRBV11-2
CASSFRGLTGANVLTF
TGTGCCAGCAGCTTTCGGGGTCTTACTGGGGCCAACGTCCTGACTTTC
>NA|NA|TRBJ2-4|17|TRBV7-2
CASSLFAGAGAKNIQYF
TGTGCCAGCAGCTTATTTGCTGGGGCCGGGGCCAAAAACATTCAGTACTTC
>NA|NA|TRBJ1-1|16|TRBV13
CASSSQPGPQNTEAFF
TGTGCCAGCAGCTCGCAGCCGGGACCCCAGAACACTGAAGCTTTCTTT
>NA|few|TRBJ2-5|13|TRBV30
CAWRVGARETQYF
TGTGCCTGGAGAGTAGGGGCTCGAGAGACCCAGTACTTC
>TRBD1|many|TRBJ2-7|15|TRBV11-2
CASSKPGQGVYEQYF
TGTGCCAGCAGTAAACCAGGACAGGGGGTCTACGAGCAGTACTTC
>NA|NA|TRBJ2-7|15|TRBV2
CASSNSADSSYEQYF
TGTGCCAGCAGTAACTCCGCGGACAGTTCCTACGAGCAGTACTTC
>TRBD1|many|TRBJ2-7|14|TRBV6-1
CASCIGTGSYEQYF
TGTGCCAGCTGTATAGGGACAGGATCCTACGAGCAGTACTTC
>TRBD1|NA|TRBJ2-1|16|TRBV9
CASSVQGQGGLWEQFF
TGTGCCAGCAGCGTTCAGGGACAGGGCGGGCTTTGGGAGCAGTTCTTC
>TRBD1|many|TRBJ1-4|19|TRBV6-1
CASSEPVAGGRATNEKLFF
TGTGCCAGCAGTGAACCGGTGGCAGGGGGCCGAGCAACTAATGAAAAACTGTTTTTT